What follows describes a single TCR beta chain. What this receptor recognizes is not known. Base qualities are not at hand, and no much larger clone is one base apart. Libraries were prepared through the immunoSEQ multiplex PCR assay. The multiplex PCR relied on a mix of 60 forward primers for TCR Vbeta segments and 13 reverse primers for TCR Jbeta segments. A multiplex PCR assay on genomic DNA amplified the CDR3 region of rearranged TCR beta genes. On the Illumina HiSeq System, the amplified TCR beta libraries were sequenced as 87-base-pair reads. The authors processed their data as follows. A later analysis counted tens of millions of unique TCR beta chains across the 550 to 750 repertoires, and roughly 11 million of these chains were shared by at least two donors. To remove PCR and sequencing errors, raw reads were error-corrected and collapsed into unique sequences using a nearest-neighbor algorithm that merged closely related sequences. CDR3 sequences were aligned to IMGT reference sequences to assign V, D and J gene segments. Each retained sequence needed at least a six-nucleotide match to both a V gene segment and a J gene segment. Rearrangements were called productive when the CDR3 lacked stop codons and stayed in frame with V and J; all others were non-productive. CDR3 was defined by IMGT convention, running from the second conserved V-encoded cysteine to the conserved J-encoded phenylalanine. The earlier analysis of fewer than 700 of the donors excluded sequences that lacked an unambiguous match to a single V gene segment. An earlier analysis of about 590 of the donors classified V segments as functional when productive rearrangements were above 56.7% and as segregating when the standard deviation between donors was above 5%. A statistical classification framework was developed to diagnose cytomegalovirus status using the catalog of TCR beta chain sequences. In a later analysis, V and J genes were assigned by comparing TCR nucleotide sequences against IMGT/GENE-DB human TR gene sequences. Using the TCRdist pipeline, a later analysis assigned CDR3 sequences along with most-parsimonious VDJ recombination scenarios. A later analysis defined each TCR beta chain by its CDR3 amino acid sequence plus V-gene family, and excluded reads lacking a unique V-gene family. In a later analysis, 500 to 650 highly shared, low-generation-probability nucleotide sequences were removed to address suspected cross-contamination and a sequencing artifact. In a later analysis, a clonal expansion index for each public chain was calculated from normalized within-repertoire ranks of inferred template counts. In a later analysis, generation probabilities were computed using a VDJ recombination model fitted to out-of-frame rearrangements, and the results were checked against IGoR. In a later analysis, hypergeometric tests were used to score TCR-TCR, TCR-HLA and TCR-CMV co-occurrence, with a repertoire-size bias correction applied to TCR pairs. In a later analysis, false discovery rates were estimated by permuting HLA or CMV assignments 20 times. In a later analysis, co-occurring TCRs were grouped using DBSCAN, and TCRdist sequence similarity was added for clustering within HLA-allele-positive subsets. Co-occurrence clustering excluded repertoires with fewer than 30,000 or more than 120,000 public chains, plus five with anomalous nucleotide sharing. TCRdb took over this immuneACCESS table, retaining in-frame rearrangements with V and J assigned. Such tables are incomplete; in checked studies, under half of the missing clones stem from an unresolved V gene, and the remainder is unexplained. That table furnishes V, J and clone size, whereas the DNA furnished D and trimming. The sample yields about 84,000 clones; more than 70% were counted once. The ten largest clones capture nearly 2.5% of the sample.

These data come from a study of cytomegalovirus exposure and HLA in healthy donors (dated by TCRdb to about 2017). Background on the whole study: In an earlier analysis of some 610 of the donors, approximately 300 Gb of sequence data and 117 million unique TCR beta sequences from about 179 million T cells were reported. An early release that covered about 640 HLA-typed donors contained approximately 320 gigabases of sequencing data and roughly 84 million unique TCR sequences. The genetic ancestry cluster associated with self-reported Caucasian donors included about 84% of the roughly 400 genotyped donors. The aim of the study was to test whether cataloging public T cell receptors could identify signatures of past pathogen exposure. The study profiled the T cell repertoires of about 640 subjects by immunosequencing and related them to cytomegalovirus serostatus. In addition to the first cohort of roughly 700 subjects, a separate validation cohort of 100 to 150 different subjects was used. To predict cytomegalovirus infection status, the study combined high-throughput TCR immunosequencing, statistical association of individual TCRs with disease status, and machine learning. In a later analysis, previously published TCR beta repertoires from several hundred donors were re-analyzed and high-resolution HLA genotyping was added so that TCR occurrence patterns could be studied. In the later analysis, no new phenotypic data were used to find candidate immune exposures; instead, reliance was placed on TCR beta sequences and their occurrence across donors. An earlier analysis of 587 of the donors used high-throughput TCR beta sequencing to judge whether each TCR beta V gene segment behaved as functional or pseudogenic. Donor age, sex, ethnicity and CMV serostatus were compiled alongside the repertoire data. A later genetic analysis used genome-wide SNP genotypes for about three fifths of the 666 donors, treating that subset as a discovery cohort. All discovery cohort repertoires had been generated on a single sequencing platform. Class I and class II HLA loci were covered by the typing at four-digit resolution. Typing coverage varied by locus: roughly 620-640 donors for A, B, C, DRB1 and DQB1; approximately 560 for DQA1; over 600 for DPA1; 450 to 480 for DPB1. Four or five DR-DQ haplotypes were handled as single units for association and clustering, since linkage in the cohort was strong. Among 398 genotyped donors of the cohort, an average of approximately 240,000 unique TCR beta nucleotide sequences were sequenced per donor, about a sixth of them non-productive.

What the work shows at the level of the full study, not this receptor alone: A cluster of highly shared sequence variants was judged likely to be a technical artifact of the sequencing pipeline. The study gave a list of 150 to 200 TCR beta chains associated with cytomegalovirus. Linkage disequilibrium might explain the correlated functional status among segregating V segments, but an unknown experimental factor could not be ruled out. Across donors, most TCR sequences were observed very rarely, whereas some public TCRs were present in many individuals. Broadly in line with IMGT annotations, most TCR beta V segments showed up in productive rearrangements about 90% or about 30% of the time in an earlier analysis of some 590 of the donors. Presence/absence analyses assumed roughly uniform sequencing depth across donors, an assumption that may not hold. The authors suggested that the approach could potentially be generalized to other disease states and immunological phenotypes. Several of the top co-occurrence clusters appeared to be linked to parvovirus B19, influenza, CMV and Epstein-Barr virus, according to a later analysis. A further reported finding was that TCR beta sequences accurately predicted the HLA-A and HLA-B alleles for most subjects in the first cohort. In both the original and validation cohorts, the classifier was reported to diagnose cytomegalovirus status with high specificity and sensitivity. A later genetic analysis associated a missense DCLRE1C variant with V-gene and J-gene trimming of TCR beta chains, and an independent cohort replicated the association. In a later analysis, the rate of TCR association differed among HLA loci, with DRB1 alleles having the most associated TCRs and HLA-C alleles having the fewest. A later analysis found that most CMV-associated TCR beta chains appeared HLA-restricted, with HLA associations seemingly driven largely by CMV exposure. Around 16 rarely observed V segments, including chromosome 9 orphons, were excluded from the earlier analysis of a few hundred of the donors because counts were too low. The only immune exposure information available for the cohort was CMV serostatus. In a later analysis, over 15,000 TCR beta sequences were associated with specific HLA alleles at a false discovery rate of 0.05. In a later genetic analysis, fewer N-insertions in productive TCRs were reported among donors in an Asian-associated ancestry cluster than the 666-donor mean. Because HLA typing was unavailable for some donors at each locus, only the typed subset was used in association tests. Assigning TCR associations to individual alleles was difficult when HLA alleles, especially DR and DQ, strongly co-occurred. A later analysis found that HLA-associated TCR beta chains were more clonally expanded and had lower generation probabilities than equally common non-associated chains. In vitro tests confirmed that a few of the cytomegalovirus-associated TCR beta chains recognize cytomegalovirus antigens. The cohort was sequenced for TCR beta chains only, and without alpha or paired-chain data the features that could be detected were limited.

The cohort consisted of 600 or so healthy bone marrow donors. Cohort members were all nominally healthy when sampled, although unrecorded immune exposures were likely present. The donor was CMV seropositive and was included in the group of 300 or so seropositive cohort members. Each donor provided a peripheral blood sample, and peripheral blood mononuclear cells were used for TCR beta sequencing. The Qiagen DNeasy Blood Extraction Kit was used to extract genomic DNA from the blood cell samples. The receptor's source is a male donor in good health and CMV-seropositive. Sequencing used PBMCs.

Read as DNA, the sequence is TGTGCCAGCAGTCCCTACAGTGTAAATCAGCCCCAGCATTTT. This sequence encodes CASSPYSVNQPQHF. The rearranged segments are TRBV27 and TRBJ1-5, with the D segment identity uncertain. The CDR3 covers 14 residues, taking in both the cysteine and the phenylalanine. Kept here is only the CDR3 DNA, which spans 42 bases and is read in frame from base 1. As encoded in the germline V gene (reference sequence), CDR1 is MNHEY while CDR2 is SMNVEV. The junction carries 12 bases between V and J, which are trimmed by 5 bases and 4 bases respectively.